This TCR beta chain derives from a study of T cell repertoires in cytomegalovirus infection. For the study at large: Recently identified HLA-C-restricted CMV epitopes were used, and well-studied HLA-B-restricted CMV epitopes were used as well. Based on public TCR beta signatures, there were indications of CMV infection and of a matching HLA type.

Findings and limits, study-wide: Dominant in the ex vivo response were TCR beta clonotypes restricted by HLA-C and specific for CMV. Identification of carriers of CMV plus the relevant HLA was performed using cumulative public TCR beta family frequency.

This clonotype was observed a few times. Antigen: not known. Looked up from germline, CDR1 is LNHDA and CDR2 is SQIVND (reference sequence). CDR3 length: 15 amino acids. V was clipped by 0 bases and J by 12 bases, with 18 bases between them. TCRdb ran MiXCR on the reads and lists one entry per CDR3 protein. The sample carries about 500,000 distinct CDR3 sequences, 30% to 40% recorded once. The starting material was cultured PBMCs, obtained from culture after CMV antigen stimulation. This chain connects TRBV19 to TRBJ2-4; unclear D gene. The source of this sequence is a human donor in good health (CMV status not recorded). Some clones in this sample may be carry-over from other donors' samples. The CDR3 nucleotides are TGTGCCAGTAGTATAGAGGCCGGCCCCACCTCGGATCAGTACTTC. This sequence encodes CASSIEAGPTSDQYF.